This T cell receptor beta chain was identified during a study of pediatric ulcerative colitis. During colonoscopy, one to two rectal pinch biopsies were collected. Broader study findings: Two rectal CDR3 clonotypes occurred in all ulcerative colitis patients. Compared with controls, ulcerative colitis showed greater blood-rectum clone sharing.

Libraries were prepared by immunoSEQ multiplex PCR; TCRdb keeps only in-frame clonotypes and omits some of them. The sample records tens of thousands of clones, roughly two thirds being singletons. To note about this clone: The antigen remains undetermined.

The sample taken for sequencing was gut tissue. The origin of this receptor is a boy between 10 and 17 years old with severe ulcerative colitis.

This CDR3 reads CASSSPPGGTDEQYF. CDR3 coding DNA: TGTGCCAGCAGCTCCCCACCAGGGGGGACGGACGAGCAGTACTTC. The J gene is TRBJ2-7, the V gene TRBV7-9, with D perhaps matching TRBD1 (7 bases). Germline assignment: CDR1 SEHNR and CDR2 FQNEAQ (reference sequence). V lost 4 bases and J 5 bases, leaving 18 bases between the germline ends. This CDR3 comprises 15 residues.